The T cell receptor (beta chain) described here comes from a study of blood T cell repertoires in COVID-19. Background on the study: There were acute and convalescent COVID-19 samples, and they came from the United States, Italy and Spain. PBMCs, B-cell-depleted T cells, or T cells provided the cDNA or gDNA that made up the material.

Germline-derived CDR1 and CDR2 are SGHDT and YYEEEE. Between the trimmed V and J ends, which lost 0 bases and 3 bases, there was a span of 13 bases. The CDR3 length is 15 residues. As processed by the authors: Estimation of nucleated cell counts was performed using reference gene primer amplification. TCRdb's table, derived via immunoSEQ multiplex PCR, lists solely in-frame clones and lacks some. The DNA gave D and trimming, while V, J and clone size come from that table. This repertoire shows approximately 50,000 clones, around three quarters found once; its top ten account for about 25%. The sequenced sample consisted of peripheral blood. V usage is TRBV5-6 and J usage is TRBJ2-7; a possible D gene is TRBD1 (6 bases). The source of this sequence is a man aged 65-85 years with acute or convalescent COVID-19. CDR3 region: CASSLGSGVIYEQYF. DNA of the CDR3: TGTGCCAGCAGCTTGGGTTCAGGGGTTATCTACGAGCAGTACTTC.